The clone carrying this T cell receptor beta chain is a singleton in its sample. Its antigen is currently unknown. Deep-level running was used for the assay. Investigators spread the genomic DNA of each subset evenly over several immunoSEQ plates. Clones were sequenced by immunoSEQ multiplex PCR, and TCRdb holds only the in-frame ones, with some missing. This repertoire shows fewer than 800,000 clones, about 90% found once; its top ten account for 24%. The data were taken from a study of shared clonotypes between healthy human individuals. Naive CD8 cells lacked CD45RO, underwent positive selection for CCR7 and left out terminally differentiated effector memory CD45RA+ cells. All participating donors were Caucasian adults from Nashville, Tennessee. Trimming left V 4 bases short and J 12 bases short, with 18 bases between. CDR1 is MGHRA and CDR2 is YSYEKL in the germline V gene. This CDR3 has 14 residues.

Overall study results and limits: What naive subsets generally showed was a larger estimated richness than memory subsets showed.

Sequenced sample: naive CD8+ T cells sorted from blood. The origin of this receptor is a young man in good health. The rearrangement links TRBV4-1 to TRBJ1-4; TRBD1 might be the D (6 bases). CDR3 DNA: TGCGCCAGCAGCCTAGGGGGAGGGATCAGGGAACTGTTTTTT. This codes for CASSLGGGIRELFF.